This TCR beta chain was recovered during a study of regulatory T cells in long-lasting Graves disease. Sequencing libraries for TCR beta were prepared with iRepertoire HTBI primers and Arm-PCR of CDR3 regions. TCRdb reanalysed the multiplex PCR reads using MiXCR and keeps one entry per CDR3 protein. The sample has a few hundred thousand distinct CDR3 sequences, around 22% seen once; the top ten hold about 27%. Time point defined: persistent/refractory GD, antithyroid drugs over 5 years with positive TRAb. RNA isolated from PBMCs was used to make the TCR library. The sequences come from peripheral blood mononuclear cells (PBMCs), collected when the disease was refractory, from a patient treated with antithyroid drugs. This sequence originates from a female donor with Graves disease.

In DNA, the CDR3 is TGTGCCAGTAGTATGCTGTGGGACAGGAAAGGGACCGGGGAGCTGTTTTTT. Translating gives CASSMLWDRKGTGELFF. The J gene is TRBJ2-2, the V gene TRBV19; 8 bases line up with TRBD1. Trimming at V came to 3 bases and at J to 5 bases, leaving 11 bases not matched to a gene. This CDR3 region has 17 residues. CDR1 LNHDA and CDR2 SQIVND come from the germline V gene (reference sequence). Supplemented by reference TRBV19 and TRBJ2-2, the full variable domain reads DGGITQSPKYLFRKEGQNVTLSCEQNLNHDAMYWYRQDPGQGLRLIYYSQIVNDFQKGDIAEGYSVSREKKESFPLTVTSAQKNPTAFYLCASSMLWDRKGTGELFFGEGSRLTVL.